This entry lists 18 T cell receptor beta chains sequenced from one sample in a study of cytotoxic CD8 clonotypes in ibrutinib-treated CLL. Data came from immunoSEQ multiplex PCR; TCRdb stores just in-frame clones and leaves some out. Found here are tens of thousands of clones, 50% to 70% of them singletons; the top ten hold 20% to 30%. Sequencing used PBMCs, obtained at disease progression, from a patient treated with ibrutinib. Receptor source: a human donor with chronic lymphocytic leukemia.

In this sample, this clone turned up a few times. CDR3 region: CASSVGPLANYGYTF. As DNA, the CDR3 is TGTGCCAGCAGCGTAGGTCCCTTAGCTAACTATGGCTACACCTTC. The V call is TRBV9, the J call TRBJ1-2; D gene uncertain. Germline lookup yields CDR1 SGDLS and CDR2 YYNGEE. The germline V and J ends were trimmed by 0 bases and 0 bases, with 9 bases remaining between them. There are 15 residues in the CDR3.

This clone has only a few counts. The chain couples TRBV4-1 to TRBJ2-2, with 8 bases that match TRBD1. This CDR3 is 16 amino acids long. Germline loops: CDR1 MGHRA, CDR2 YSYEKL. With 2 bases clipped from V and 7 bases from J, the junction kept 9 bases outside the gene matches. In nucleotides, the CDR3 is TGCGCCAGCAGCCAATATCCCGGGACAGGAGGCGGGGAGCTGTTTTTT. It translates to CASSQYPGTGGGELFF.

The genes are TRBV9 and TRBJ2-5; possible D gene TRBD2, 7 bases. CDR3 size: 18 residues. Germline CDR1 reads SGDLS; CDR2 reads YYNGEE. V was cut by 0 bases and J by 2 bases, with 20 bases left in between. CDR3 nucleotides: TGTGCCAGCAGCGTAGCTGGGGGGGCTAGCGGCTCTCAAGAGACCCAGTACTTC. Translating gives CASSVAGGASGSQETQYF. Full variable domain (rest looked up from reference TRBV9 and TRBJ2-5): DSGVTQTPKHLITATGQRVTLRCSPRSGDLSVYWYQQSLDQGLQFLIQYYNGEERAKGNILERFSAQQFPDLHSELNLSSLELGDSALYFCASSVAGGASGSQETQYFGPGTRLLVL.

The CDR3 loop is CASSQAGNVLTF. Here the CDR3 DNA reads TGTGCCAGCAGCCAAGCGGGGAACGTCCTGACTTTC. The chain has TRBV4-2 and TRBJ2-6; D may be TRBD2 (5 bases). Germline V gene lookup returns CDR1 LGHNA and CDR2 YNFKEQ. The V end lost 1 base, the J end lost 10 bases, and 5 bases lay between the germline ends. CDR3 length: 12 residues.

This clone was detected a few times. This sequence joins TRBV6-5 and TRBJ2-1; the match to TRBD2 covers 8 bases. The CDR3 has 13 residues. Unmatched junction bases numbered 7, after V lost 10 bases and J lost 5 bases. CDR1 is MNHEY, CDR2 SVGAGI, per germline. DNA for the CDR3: TGTGCCACCCGACTAGCGACTGACAATGAGCAGTTCTTC. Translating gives CATRLATDNEQFF.

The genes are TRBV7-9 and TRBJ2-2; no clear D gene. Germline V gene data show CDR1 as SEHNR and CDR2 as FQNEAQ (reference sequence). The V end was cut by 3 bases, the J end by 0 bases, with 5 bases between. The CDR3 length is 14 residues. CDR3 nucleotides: TGTGCCAGCAGCTTTACTGCGAACACCGGGGAGCTGTTTTTT. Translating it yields CASSFTANTGELFF.

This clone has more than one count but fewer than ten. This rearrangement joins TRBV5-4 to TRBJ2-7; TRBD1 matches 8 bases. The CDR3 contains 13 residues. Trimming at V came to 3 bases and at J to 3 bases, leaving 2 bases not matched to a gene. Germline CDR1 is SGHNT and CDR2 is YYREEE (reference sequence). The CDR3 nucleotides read TGTGCCAGCAGCTGGGACAGGAACTACGAGCAGTACTTC. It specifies CASSWDRNYEQYF.

DNA of the CDR3: TGTGCCAGCAGCTTCGGGGTAGGGGAGCAGTACTTC. Protein sequence: CASSFGVGEQYF. The chain employs TRBV11-3 and TRBJ2-7; D is perhaps TRBD2 (5 bases). Deletions cut 3 bases from V and 7 bases from J, with 10 bases between. Germline CDR1 and CDR2: SGHNT and YENEEA. The length of the CDR3 is 12 residues.

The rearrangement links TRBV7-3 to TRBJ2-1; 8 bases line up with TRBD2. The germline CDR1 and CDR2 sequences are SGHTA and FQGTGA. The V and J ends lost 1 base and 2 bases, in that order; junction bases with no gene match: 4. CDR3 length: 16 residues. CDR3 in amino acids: CASSLNPAGAYNEQFF. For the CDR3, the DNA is TGTGCCAGCAGCTTAAATCCAGCGGGGGCCTACAATGAGCAGTTCTTC. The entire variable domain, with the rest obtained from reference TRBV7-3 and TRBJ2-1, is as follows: GAGVSQTPSNKVTEKGKYVELRCDPISGHTALYWYRQSLGQGPEFLIYFQGTGAADDSGLPNDRFFAVRPEGSVSTLKIQRTERGDSAVYLCASSLNPAGAYNEQFFGPGTRLTVL.

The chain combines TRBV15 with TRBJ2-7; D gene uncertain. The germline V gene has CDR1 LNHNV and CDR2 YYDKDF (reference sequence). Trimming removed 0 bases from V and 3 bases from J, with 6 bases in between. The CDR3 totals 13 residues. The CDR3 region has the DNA TGTGCCACCAGCAGAGATAACGGCTACGAGCAGTACTTC. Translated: CATSRDNGYEQYF.

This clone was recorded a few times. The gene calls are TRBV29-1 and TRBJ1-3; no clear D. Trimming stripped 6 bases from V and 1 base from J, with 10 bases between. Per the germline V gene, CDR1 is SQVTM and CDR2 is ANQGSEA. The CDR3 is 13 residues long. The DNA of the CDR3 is TGCAGCGTAGACACGGGGTCTGGAAACACCATATATTTT. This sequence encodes CSVDTGSGNTIYF.

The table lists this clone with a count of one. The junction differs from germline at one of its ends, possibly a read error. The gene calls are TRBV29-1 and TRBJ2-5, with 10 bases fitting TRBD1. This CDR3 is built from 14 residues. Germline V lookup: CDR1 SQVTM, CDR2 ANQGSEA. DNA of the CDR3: TGCAGCGTTGAAGAGTCTCCGGGACAGGGGACCCCGTACTTC. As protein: CSVEESPGQGTPYF.

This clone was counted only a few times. CDR3 region: CASSYSGLDNQPQHF. The CDR3 nucleotides read TGTGCCAGCAGTTACTCAGGGTTGGACAATCAGCCCCAGCATTTT. The chain uses TRBV6-5 and TRBJ1-5; D call uncertain. This CDR3 comprises 15 residues. Germline V CDR1 and CDR2: MNHEY, SVGAGI. With 0 bases removed from V and 3 bases from J, the gap between germline ends came to 9 bases.

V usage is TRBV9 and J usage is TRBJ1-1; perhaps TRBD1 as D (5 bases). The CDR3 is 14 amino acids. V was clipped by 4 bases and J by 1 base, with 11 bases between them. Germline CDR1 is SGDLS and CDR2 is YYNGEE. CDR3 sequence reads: CASSRGAQNTEAFF. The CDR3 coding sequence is TGTGCCAGCAGCAGGGGAGCGCAGAACACTGAAGCTTTCTTT.

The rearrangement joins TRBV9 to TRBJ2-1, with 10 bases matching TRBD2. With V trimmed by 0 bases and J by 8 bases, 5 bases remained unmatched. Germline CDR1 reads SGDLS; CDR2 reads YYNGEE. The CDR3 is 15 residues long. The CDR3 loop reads CASSVEAGGPHEQFF. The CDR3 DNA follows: TGTGCCAGCAGCGTAGAAGCGGGAGGGCCCCATGAGCAGTTCTTC.

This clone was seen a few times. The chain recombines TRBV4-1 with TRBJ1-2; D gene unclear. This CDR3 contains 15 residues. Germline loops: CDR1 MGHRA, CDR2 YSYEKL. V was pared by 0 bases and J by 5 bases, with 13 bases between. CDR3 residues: CASSQEWSLAYGYTF. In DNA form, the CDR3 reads TGCGCCAGCAGCCAAGAGTGGAGCCTGGCATATGGCTACACCTTC.

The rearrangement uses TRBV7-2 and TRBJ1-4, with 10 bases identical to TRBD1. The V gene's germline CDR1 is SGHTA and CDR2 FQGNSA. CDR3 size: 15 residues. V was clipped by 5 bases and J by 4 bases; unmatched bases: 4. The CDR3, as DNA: TGTGCCAGCAGCACCGGGACAGGGGTTAATGAAAAACTGTTTTTT. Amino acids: CASSTGTGVNEKLFF.

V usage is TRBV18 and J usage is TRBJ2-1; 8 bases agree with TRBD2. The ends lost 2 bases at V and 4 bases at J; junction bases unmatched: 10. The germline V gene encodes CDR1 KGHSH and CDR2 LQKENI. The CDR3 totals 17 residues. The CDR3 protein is CASSPRAGGGSYNEQFF. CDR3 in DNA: TGTGCCAGCTCACCAAGGGCTGGCGGGGGGTCTTACAATGAGCAGTTCTTC.